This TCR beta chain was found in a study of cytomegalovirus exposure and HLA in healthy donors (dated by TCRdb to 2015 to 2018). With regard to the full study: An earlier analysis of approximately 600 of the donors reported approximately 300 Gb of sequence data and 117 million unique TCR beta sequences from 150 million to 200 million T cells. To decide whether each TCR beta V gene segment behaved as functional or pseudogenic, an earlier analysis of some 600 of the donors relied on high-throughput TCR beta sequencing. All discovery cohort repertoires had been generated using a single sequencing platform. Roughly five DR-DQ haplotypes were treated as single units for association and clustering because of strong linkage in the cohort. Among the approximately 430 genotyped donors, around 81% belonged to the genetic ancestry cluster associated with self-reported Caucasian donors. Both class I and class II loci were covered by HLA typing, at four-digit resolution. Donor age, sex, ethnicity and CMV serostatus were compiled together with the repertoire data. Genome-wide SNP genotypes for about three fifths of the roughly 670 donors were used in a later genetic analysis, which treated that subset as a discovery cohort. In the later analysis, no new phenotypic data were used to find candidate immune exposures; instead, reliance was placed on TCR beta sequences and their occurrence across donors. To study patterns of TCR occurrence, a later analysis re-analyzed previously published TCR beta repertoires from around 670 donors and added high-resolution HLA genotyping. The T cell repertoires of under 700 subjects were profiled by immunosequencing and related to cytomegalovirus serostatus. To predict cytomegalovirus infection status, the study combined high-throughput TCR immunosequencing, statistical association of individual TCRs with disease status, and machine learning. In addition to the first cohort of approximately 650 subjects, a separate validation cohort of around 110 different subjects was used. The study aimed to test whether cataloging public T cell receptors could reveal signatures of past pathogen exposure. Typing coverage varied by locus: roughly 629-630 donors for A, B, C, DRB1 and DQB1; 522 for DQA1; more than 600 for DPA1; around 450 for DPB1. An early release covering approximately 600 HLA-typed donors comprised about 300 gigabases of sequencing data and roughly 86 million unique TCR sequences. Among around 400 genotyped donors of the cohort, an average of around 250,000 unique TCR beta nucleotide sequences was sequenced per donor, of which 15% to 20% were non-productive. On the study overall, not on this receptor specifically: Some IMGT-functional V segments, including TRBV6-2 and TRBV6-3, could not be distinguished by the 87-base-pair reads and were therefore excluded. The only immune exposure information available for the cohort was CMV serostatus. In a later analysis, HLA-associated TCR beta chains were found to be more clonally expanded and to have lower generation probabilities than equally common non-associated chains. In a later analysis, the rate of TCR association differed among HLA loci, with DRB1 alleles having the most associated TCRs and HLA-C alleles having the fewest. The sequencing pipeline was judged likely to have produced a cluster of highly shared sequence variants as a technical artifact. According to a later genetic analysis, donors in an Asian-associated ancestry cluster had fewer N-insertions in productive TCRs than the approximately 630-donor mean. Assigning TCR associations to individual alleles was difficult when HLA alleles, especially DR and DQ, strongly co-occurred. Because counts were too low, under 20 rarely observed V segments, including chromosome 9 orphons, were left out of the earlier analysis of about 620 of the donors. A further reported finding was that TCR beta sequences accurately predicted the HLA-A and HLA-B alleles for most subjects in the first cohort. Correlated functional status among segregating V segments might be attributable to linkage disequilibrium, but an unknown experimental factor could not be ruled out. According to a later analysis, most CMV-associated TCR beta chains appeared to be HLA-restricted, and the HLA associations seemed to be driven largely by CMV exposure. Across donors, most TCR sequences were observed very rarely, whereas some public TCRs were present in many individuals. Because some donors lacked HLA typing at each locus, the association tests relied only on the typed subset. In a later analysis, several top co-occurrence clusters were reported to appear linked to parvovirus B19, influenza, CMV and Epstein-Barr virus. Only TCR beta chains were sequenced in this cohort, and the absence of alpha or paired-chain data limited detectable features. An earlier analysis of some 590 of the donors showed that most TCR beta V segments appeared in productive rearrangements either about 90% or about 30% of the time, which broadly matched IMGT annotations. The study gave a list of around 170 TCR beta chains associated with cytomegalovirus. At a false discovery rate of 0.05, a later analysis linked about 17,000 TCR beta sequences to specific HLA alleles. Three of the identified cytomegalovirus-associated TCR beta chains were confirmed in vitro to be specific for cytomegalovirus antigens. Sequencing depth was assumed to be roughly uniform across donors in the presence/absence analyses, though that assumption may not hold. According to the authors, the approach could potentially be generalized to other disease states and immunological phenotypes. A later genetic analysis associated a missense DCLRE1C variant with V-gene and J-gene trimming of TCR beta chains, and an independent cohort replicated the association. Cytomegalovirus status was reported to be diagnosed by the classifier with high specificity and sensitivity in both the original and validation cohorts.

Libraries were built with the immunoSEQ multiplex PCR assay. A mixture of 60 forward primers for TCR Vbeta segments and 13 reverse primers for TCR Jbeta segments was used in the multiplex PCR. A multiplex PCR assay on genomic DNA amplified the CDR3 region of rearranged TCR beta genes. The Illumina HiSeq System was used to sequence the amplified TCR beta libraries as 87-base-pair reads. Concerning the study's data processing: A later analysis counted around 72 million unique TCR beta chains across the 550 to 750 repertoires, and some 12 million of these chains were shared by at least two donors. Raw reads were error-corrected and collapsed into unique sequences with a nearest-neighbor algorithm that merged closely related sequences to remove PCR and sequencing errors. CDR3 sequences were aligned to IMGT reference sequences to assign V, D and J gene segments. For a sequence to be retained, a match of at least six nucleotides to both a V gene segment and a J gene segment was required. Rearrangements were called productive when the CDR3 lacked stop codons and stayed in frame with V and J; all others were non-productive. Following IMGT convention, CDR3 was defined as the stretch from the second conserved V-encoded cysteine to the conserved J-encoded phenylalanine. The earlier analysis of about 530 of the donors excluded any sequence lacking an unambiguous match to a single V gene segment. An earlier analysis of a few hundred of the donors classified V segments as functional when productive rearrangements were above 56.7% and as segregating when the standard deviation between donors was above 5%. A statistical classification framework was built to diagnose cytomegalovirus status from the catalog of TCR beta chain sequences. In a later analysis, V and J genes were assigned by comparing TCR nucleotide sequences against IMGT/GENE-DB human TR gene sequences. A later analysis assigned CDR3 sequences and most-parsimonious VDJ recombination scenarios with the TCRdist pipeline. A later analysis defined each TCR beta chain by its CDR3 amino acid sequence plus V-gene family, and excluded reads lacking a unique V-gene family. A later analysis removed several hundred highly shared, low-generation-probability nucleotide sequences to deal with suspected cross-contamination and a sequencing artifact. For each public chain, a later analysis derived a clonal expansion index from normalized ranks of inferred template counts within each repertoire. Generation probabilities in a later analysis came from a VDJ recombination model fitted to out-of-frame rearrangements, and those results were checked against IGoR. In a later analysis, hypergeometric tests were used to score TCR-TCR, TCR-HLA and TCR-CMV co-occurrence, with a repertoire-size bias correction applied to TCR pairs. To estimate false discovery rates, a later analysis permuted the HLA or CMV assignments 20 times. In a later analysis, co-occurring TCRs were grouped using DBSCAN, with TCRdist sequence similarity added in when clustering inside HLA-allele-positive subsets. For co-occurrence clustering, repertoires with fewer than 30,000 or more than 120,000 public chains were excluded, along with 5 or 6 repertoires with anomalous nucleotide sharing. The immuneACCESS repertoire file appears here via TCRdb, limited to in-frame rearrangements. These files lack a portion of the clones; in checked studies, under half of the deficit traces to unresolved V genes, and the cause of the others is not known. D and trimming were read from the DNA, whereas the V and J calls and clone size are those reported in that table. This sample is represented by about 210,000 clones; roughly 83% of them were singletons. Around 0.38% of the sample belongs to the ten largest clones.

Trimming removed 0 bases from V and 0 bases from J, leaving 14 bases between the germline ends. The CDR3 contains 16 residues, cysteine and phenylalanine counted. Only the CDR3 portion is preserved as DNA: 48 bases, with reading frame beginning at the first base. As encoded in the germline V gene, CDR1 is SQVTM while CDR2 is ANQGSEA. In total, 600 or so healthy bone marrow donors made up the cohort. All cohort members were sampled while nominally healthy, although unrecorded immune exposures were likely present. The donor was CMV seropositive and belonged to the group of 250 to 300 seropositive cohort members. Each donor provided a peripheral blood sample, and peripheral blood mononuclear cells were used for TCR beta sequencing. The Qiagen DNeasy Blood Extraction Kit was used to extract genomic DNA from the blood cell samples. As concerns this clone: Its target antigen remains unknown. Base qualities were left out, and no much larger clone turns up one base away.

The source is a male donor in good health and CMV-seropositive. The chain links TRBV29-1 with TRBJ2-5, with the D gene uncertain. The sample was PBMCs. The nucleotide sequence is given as TGCAGCGTTGAAGATAGAGTTCCCGCGTACCAAGAGACCCAGTACTTC. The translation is CSVEDRVPAYQETQYF.